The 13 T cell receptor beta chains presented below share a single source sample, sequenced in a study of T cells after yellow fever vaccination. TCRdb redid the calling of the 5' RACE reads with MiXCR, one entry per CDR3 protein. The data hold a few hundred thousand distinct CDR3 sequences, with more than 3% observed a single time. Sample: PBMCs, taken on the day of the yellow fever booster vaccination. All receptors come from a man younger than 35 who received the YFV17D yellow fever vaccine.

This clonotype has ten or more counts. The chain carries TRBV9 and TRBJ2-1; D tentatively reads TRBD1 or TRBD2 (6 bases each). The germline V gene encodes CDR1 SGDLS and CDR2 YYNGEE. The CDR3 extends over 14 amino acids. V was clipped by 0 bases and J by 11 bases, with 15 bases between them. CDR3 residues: CASSVAGGQGKQFF. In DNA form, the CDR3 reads TGTGCCAGCAGCGTAGCTGGGGGGCAGGGGAAGCAGTTCTTC.

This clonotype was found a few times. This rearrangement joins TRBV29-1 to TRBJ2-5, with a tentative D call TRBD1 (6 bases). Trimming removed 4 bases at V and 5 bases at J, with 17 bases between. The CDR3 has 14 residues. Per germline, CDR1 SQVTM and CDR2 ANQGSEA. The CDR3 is CSVVRQGKLETQYF. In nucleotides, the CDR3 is TGCAGCGTTGTACGCCAGGGGAAATTGGAGACCCAGTACTTC.

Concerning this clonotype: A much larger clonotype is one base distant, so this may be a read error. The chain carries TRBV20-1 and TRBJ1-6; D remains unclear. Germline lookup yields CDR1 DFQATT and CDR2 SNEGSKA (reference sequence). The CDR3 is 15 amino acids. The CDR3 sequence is CSARPAGSYNSPLPF. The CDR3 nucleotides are TGCAGTGCTAGACCTGCAGGCTCCTATAATTCACCCCTCCCCTTT.

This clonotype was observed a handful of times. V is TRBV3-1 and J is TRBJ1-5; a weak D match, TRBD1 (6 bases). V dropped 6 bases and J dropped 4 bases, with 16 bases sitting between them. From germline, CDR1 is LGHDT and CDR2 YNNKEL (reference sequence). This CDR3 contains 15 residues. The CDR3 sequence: CASSPSTGLNQPQHF. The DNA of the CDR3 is TGTGCCAGCAGTCCCAGTACAGGGTTAAATCAGCCCCAGCATTTT.

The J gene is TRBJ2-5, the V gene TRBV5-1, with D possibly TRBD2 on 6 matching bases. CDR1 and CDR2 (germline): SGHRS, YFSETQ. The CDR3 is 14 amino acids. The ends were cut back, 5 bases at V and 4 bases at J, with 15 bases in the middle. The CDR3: CASRRLEEGETQYF. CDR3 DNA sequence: TGCGCCAGCAGGAGACTAGAAGAGGGAGAGACCCAGTACTTC.

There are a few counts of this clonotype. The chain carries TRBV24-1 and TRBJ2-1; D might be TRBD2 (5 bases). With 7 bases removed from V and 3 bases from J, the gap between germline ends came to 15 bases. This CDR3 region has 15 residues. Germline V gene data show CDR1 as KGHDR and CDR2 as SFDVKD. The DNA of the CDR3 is TGTGCCACCAGCCTTCCGGACTTTTTCTACAATGAGCAGTTCTTC. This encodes CATSLPDFFYNEQFF.

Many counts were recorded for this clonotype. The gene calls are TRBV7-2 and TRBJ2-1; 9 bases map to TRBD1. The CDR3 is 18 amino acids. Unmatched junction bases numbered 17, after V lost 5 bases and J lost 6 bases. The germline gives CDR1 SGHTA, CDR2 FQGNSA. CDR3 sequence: CASSLVALQGASLNEQFF. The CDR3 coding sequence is TGTGCCAGCAGCCTCGTCGCCCTACAGGGGGCCTCTCTCAATGAGCAGTTCTTC. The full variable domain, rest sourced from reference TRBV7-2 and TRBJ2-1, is GAGVSQSPSNKVTEKGKDVELRCDPISGHTALYWYRQSLGQGLEFLIYFQGNSAPDKSGLPSDRFSAERTGGSVSTLTIQRTQQEDSAVYLCASSLVALQGASLNEQFFGPGTRLTVL.

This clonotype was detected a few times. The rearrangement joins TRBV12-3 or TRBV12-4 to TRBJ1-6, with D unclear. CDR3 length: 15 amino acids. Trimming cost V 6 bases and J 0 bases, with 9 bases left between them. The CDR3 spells CASSSRSSYNSPLHF. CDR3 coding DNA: TGTGCCAGCAGCTCAAGGAGCTCCTATAATTCACCCCTCCACTTT.

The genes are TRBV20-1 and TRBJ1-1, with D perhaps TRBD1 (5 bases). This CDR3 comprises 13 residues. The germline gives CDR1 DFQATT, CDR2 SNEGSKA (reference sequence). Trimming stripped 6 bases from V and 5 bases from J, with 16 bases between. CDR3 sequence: CSATGQAGTEAFF. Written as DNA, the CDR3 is TGCAGTGCCACCGGTCAGGCAGGGACTGAAGCTTTCTTT.

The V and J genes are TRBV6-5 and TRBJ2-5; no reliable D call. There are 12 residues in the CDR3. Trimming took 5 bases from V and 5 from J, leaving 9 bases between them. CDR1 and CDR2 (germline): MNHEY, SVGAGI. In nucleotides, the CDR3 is TGTGCCAGCAGTCAAACTTGGGAGACCCAGTACTTC. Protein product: CASSQTWETQYF.

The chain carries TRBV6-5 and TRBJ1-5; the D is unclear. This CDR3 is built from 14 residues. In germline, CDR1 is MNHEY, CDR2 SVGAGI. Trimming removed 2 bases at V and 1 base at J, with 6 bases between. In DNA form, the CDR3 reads TGTGCCAGCAGTTACCGCAGAAGCAATCAGCCCCAGCATTTT. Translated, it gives CASSYRRSNQPQHF.

The CDR3 bases are TGCAGTGCTAGAGCGATGGCGGGGGTGCCAGATACGCAGTATTTT. Translating gives CSARAMAGVPDTQYF. J is TRBJ2-3 and V is TRBV20-1; 7 bases are a match to TRBD2. CDR3 length: 15 amino acids. The junction had 8 bases not matched to a gene; V was cut back by 1 base and J by 4 bases. CDR1 is DFQATT, CDR2 SNEGSKA, per germline (reference sequence).

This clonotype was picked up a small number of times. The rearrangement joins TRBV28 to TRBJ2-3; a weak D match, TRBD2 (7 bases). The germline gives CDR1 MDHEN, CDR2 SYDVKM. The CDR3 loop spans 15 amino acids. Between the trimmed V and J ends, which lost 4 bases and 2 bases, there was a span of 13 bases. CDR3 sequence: CASSWGGGHTDTQYF. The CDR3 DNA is TGTGCCAGCAGTTGGGGGGGGGGGCACACAGATACGCAGTATTTT.